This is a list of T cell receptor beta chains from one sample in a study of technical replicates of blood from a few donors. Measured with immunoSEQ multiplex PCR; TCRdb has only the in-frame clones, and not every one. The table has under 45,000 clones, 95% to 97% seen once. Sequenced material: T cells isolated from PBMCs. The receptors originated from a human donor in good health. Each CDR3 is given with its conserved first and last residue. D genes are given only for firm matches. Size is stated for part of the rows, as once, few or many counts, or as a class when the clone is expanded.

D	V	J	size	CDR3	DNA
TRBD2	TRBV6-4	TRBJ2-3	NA	CASSDSSGIFLSDTQYF	TGTGCCAGCAGTGACTCTAGCGGGATATTCTTATCAGATACGCAGTATTTT
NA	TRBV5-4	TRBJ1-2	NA	CASSLSEYGYTF	TGTGCCAGCAGCTTGTCGGAGTATGGCTACACCTTC
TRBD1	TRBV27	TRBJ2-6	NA	CASSAPGQGGYGANVLTF	TGTGCCAGCAGTGCCCCGGGACAGGGAGGTTATGGGGCCAACGTCCTGACTTTC
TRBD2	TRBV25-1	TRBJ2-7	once	CASSTSGYEQYF	TGTGCCAGCAGCACTAGCGGTTACGAGCAGTACTTC
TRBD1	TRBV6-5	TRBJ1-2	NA	CASSGTGGAYRYTF	TGTGCCAGCAGCGGGACAGGGGGAGCCTATCGCTACACCTTC
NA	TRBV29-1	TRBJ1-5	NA	CSVVREGQPQHF	TGCAGCGTTGTGAGGGAGGGTCAGCCCCAGCATTTT
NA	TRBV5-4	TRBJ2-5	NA	CASSLEGRGQETQYF	TGTGCCAGCAGCTTGGAGGGGAGGGGGCAAGAGACCCAGTACTTC
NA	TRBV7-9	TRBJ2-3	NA	CASSSGEGRRRSTDTQYF	TGTGCCAGCAGCTCGGGAGAGGGAAGGCGGAGAAGCACAGATACGCAGTATTTT
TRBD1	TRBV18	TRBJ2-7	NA	CASSPGQGAVEQYF	TGTGCCAGCTCACCAGGGCAGGGGGCAGTTGAGCAGTACTTC
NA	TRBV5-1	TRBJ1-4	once	CASSLAENEKLFF	TGCGCCAGCAGCTTGGCGGAGAATGAAAAACTGTTTTTT
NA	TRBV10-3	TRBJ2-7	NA	CATRTDSYEQYF	TGTGCCACCAGGACAGATTCCTACGAGCAGTACTTC
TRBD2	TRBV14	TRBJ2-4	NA	CASSPGTSGRNIQYF	TGTGCCAGCAGCCCGGGAACTAGCGGGAGGAACATTCAGTACTTC
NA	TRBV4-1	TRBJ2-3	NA	CASSLQGLSSTDTQYF	TGCGCCAGCAGCCTACAGGGTCTGTCGAGCACAGATACGCAGTATTTT
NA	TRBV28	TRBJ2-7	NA	CASSSATLYEQYF	TGTGCCAGCAGTTCAGCGACCCTCTACGAGCAGTACTTC
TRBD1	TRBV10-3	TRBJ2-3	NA	CAVDRGRSTDTQYF	TGTGCCGTCGACAGGGGGCGAAGCACAGATACGCAGTATTTT
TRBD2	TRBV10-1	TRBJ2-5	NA	CASSVTSGRHETQYF	TGCGCCAGCAGTGTAACTAGCGGGAGGCACGAGACCCAGTACTTC
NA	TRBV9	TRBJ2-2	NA	CASSVEGHGELFF	TGTGCCAGCAGCGTAGAGGGGCATGGGGAGCTGTTTTTT
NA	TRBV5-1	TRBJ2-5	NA	CASSYNSQETQYF	TGCGCCAGCAGCTATAACAGCCAAGAGACCCAGTACTTC
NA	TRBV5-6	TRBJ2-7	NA	CASSSLTVSYEQYF	TGTGCCAGCAGCTCGTTGACAGTTTCCTACGAGCAGTACTTC
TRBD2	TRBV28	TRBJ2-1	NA	CASSYYLAGTSGMDEQFF	TGTGCCAGCAGTTACTACTTAGCAGGGACTAGCGGGATGGATGAGCAGTTCTTC
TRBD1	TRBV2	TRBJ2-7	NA	CASSEAVGQGALWVSYEQYF	TGTGCCAGCAGTGAAGCGGTAGGACAGGGGGCGCTTTGGGTATCCTACGAGCAGTACTTC
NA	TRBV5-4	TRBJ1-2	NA	CASSLGTAYGYTF	TGTGCCAGCAGCTTGGGGACAGCCTATGGCTACACCTTC
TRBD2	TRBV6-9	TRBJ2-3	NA	CASSSPREGLDTQYF	TGTGCCAGCAGTTCCCCGCGGGAGGGCCTCGATACGCAGTATTTT
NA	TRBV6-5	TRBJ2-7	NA	CASSYLESCEQYF	TGTGCCAGCAGTTACTTAGAGAGTTGCGAGCAGTACTTC
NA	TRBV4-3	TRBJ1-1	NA	CASSSTIQGSEAFF	TGCGCCAGCAGCTCCACGATACAGGGAAGTGAAGCTTTCTTT
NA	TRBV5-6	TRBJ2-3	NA	CASSLVFGFGDTQYF	TGTGCCAGCAGCTTGGTATTCGGGTTCGGAGATACGCAGTATTTT
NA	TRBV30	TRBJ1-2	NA	CAWSEGYYGYTF	TGTGCCTGGTCTGAGGGCTACTATGGCTACACCTTC
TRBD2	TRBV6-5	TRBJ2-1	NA	CASSTSGISYNEQFF	TGTGCCAGCAGCACTAGCGGGATCTCCTACAATGAGCAGTTCTTC
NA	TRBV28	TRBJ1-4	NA	CASSSPQGSRGEKLFF	TGTGCCAGCAGCTCCCCGCAGGGCTCCAGAGGTGAAAAACTGTTTTTT
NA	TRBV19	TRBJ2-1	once	CASGPPSYNEQFF	TGTGCCAGTGGCCCCCCCTCTTACAATGAGCAGTTCTTC
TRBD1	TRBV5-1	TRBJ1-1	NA	CASSLRGQVTEAFF	TGCGCCAGCAGCCTCAGGGGGCAGGTCACTGAAGCTTTCTTT
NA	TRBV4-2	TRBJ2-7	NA	CASSHDPNSYEQYF	TGTGCCAGCAGCCACGATCCTAACAGCTACGAGCAGTACTTC
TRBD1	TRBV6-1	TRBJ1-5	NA	CASSDPGQGIGNQPQHF	TGTGCCAGCAGTGACCCGGGACAGGGAATAGGCAATCAGCCCCAGCATTTT
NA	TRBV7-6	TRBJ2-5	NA	CASSPTTNRGETQYF	TGTGCCAGCAGCCCCACAACCAATCGAGGGGAGACCCAGTACTTC
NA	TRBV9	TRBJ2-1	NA	CASSVYGGDNEQFF	TGTGCCAGCAGCGTATATGGAGGGGACAATGAGCAGTTCTTC
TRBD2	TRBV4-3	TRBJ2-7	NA	CASSQGTSGRASYEQYF	TGCGCCAGCAGCCAAGGGACTAGCGGGAGGGCCTCCTACGAGCAGTACTTC
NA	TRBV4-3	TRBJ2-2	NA	CASSRTHTGELFF	TGCGCCAGCAGCCGGACACACACCGGGGAGCTGTTTTTT
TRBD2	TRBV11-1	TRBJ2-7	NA	CASRRGGTGTAEQYF	TGTGCCAGCAGGCGGGGGGGTACAGGGACCGCCGAGCAGTACTTC
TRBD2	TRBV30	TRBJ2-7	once	CAWSPGLADPEQYF	TGTGCCTGGAGCCCGGGACTAGCGGATCCCGAGCAGTACTTC
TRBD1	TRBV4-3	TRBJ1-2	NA	CASSQDGTGGPGYTF	TGCGCCAGCAGCCAAGATGGGACAGGGGGACCTGGCTACACCTTC
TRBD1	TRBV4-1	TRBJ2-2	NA	CASSQDPDRETGELFF	TGCGCCAGCAGCCAAGACCCGGACAGGGAGACCGGGGAGCTGTTTTTT
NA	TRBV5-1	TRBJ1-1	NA	CASSTRTAANTEAFF	TGCGCCAGCAGCACCCGGACAGCCGCTAACACTGAAGCTTTCTTT
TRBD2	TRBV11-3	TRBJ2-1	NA	CASSLALAGAAYNEQFF	TGTGCCAGCAGCTTAGCCCTAGCGGGAGCGGCCTACAATGAGCAGTTCTTC
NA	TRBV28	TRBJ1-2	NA	CASLEVNYGYTF	TGTGCCAGCTTAGAAGTTAACTATGGCTACACCTTC
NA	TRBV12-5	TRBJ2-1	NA	CASGLPPRTDNNEQFF	TGTGCTAGTGGTTTGCCCCCGAGGACGGACAACAATGAGCAGTTCTTC
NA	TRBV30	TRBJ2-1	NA	CAWSRSSYNEQFF	TGTGCCTGGAGTCGGAGCTCCTACAATGAGCAGTTCTTC
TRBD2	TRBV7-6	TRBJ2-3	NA	CASSYGLAGVWGTDTQYF	TGTGCCAGCAGCTATGGACTAGCGGGAGTTTGGGGCACAGATACGCAGTATTTT
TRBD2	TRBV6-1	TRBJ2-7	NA	CASSEALLAGVGEQYF	TGTGCCAGCAGTGAAGCGTTACTAGCGGGAGTTGGCGAGCAGTACTTC
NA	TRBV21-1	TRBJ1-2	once	CASSKPFRGGWYGYTF	TGTGCCAGCAGCAAACCCTTCCGAGGGGGTTGGTATGGCTACACCTTC
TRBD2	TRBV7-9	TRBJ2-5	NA	CASSPGELAASYQETQYF	TGTGCCAGCAGCCCAGGAGAACTAGCGGCTTCGTACCAAGAGACCCAGTACTTC
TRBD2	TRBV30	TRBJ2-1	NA	CAWSAGTSVGGNEQFF	TGTGCCTGGAGTGCCGGGACTAGCGTCGGCGGCAATGAGCAGTTCTTC
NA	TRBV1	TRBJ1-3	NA	CTSRRVSGVSGNTIYF	TGCACCAGCAGACGAGTATCAGGGGTCTCTGGAAACACCATATATTTT
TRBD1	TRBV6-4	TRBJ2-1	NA	CASSGGTANEQFF	TGTGCCAGCAGTGGAGGGACAGCCAATGAGCAGTTCTTC
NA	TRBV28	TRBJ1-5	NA	CASSLYFRPDRRFEQPQHF	TGTGCCAGCAGTTTATATTTTAGGCCTGACAGGAGATTTGAACAGCCCCAGCATTTT